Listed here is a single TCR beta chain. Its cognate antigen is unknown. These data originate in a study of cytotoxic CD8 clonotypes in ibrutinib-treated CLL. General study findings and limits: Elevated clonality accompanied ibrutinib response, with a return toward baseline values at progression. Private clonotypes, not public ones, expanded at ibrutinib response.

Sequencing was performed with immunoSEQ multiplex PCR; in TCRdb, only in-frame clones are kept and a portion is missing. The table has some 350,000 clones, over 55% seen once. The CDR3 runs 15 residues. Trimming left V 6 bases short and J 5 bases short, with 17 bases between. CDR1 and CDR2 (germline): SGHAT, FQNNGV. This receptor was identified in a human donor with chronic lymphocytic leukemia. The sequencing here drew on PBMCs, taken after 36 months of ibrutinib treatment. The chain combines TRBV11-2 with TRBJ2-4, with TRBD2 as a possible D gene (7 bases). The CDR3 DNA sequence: TGTGCCAGCAGAAAGTGGGGGGGGCTAGAAAACATTCAGTACTTC. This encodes CASRKWGGLENIQYF.